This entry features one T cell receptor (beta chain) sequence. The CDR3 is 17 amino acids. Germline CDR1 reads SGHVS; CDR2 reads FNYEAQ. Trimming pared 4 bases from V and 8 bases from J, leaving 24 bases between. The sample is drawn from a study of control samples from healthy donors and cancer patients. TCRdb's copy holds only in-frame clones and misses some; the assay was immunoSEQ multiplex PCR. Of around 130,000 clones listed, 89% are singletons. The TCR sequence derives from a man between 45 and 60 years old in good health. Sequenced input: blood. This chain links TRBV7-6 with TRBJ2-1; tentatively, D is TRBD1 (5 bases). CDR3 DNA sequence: TGTGCCAGCAGCTCCAGGGTTGGTAGCCGTCCTTCTTATGAGCAGTTCTTC. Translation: CASSSRVGSRPSYEQFF.